This T cell receptor (beta chain) was recovered during a study of cytomegalovirus exposure and HLA in healthy donors. Regarding the study as a whole: Investigators reported some 150 TCR beta chains as tied to cytomegalovirus. Later on, analysis showed that most CMV-associated TCR beta chains appeared to be HLA-restricted.

Trimming stripped 4 bases from V and 9 bases from J, with 13 bases between. There are 13 residues in the CDR3. Germline V gives CDR1 SGHTA, CDR2 FQGTGA. Primers included in the PCR were 60 Vbeta and 13 Jbeta primers. Assay: immunoSEQ multiplex PCR; the TCRdb copy retains only in-frame clones and omits some. The sample holds some 160,000 clones; around 82% are singletons and the top ten take 5.7%. Concerning this clone itself: The antigen is not known.

The source is a man aged 40-49 years in good health and CMV-seronegative. The chain has TRBV7-3 and TRBJ2-1; D not certain. Sequencing input: PBMCs. The CDR3 reads CASSSLPVSEQFF. The DNA of the CDR3 is TGTGCCAGCAGCTCCCTTCCGGTTAGTGAGCAGTTCTTC.